This entry is about one T cell receptor (beta chain). What it binds is unknown. V gave up 1 base and J gave up 6 bases; unmatched junction bases: 7. Germline V lookup: CDR1 DFQATT, CDR2 SNEGSKA (reference sequence). CDR3 size: 14 residues. The sample originates from a study of CD8 T cells in ankylosing spondylitis. Study outcomes and limitations: Characteristic, it appeared, of ankylosing spondylitis blood was a TCR beta motif of fewer than 10 highly homologous variants. Clones linked to disease, bearing a CD8+ phenotype, were relatively rare in peripheral blood.

One entry per CDR3 protein results from TCRdb running MiXCR on the 5' RACE reads. The sample holds around 770,000 distinct CDR3 sequences; around 17% are singletons and the top ten take around 19%. The V gene is TRBV20-1, the J gene TRBJ2-7; 9 bases are shared with TRBD2. Material for sequencing was blood, either unsorted or a sorted T cell fraction (not recorded which). The receptor comes from a male donor with ankylosing spondylitis. The CDR3 bases are TGCAGTGCTAGAGTGCGCGGGAGGGTCGGCGAGCAGTACTTC. Translation gives CSARVRGRVGEQYF.